The clone carrying this TCR beta chain was observed a single time. As yet, its antigen is unknown. The repertoire was sequenced with immunoSEQ multiplex PCR; TCRdb's copy has only in-frame clones and lacks some. The sample has about 28,000 clones, approximately 86% seen once. The trim removed 6 bases at V and 2 bases at J, leaving 7 bases unmatched. Germline V gene sequence: CDR1 SEHNR, CDR2 FQNEAQ (reference sequence). This CDR3 has 15 amino acids. The sample is drawn from a study of OX40 agonist ivuxolimab in advanced cancers. Points from the study as a whole: Fewer expanded clones were found on average in CD4+ than in CD8+ T cells. At doses 0.1 to 3.0 mg/kg, CD4+ and CD8+ clones expanded. The investigators did not determine what antigen specificity the expanded peripheral T cells had.

The sample here was CD4+ or CD8+ T cells sorted from blood, taken in a trial of the OX40 agonist ivuxolimab. This TCR was sampled from an adult with an advanced solid tumor such as melanoma, head and neck, liver or kidney cancer. The chain is built from TRBV7-9 and TRBJ2-5, with TRBD1 identical over 9 bases. CDR3 in amino acids: CASSHPGQGQETQYF. The CDR3 DNA reads TGTGCCAGCAGTCACCCCGGACAGGGGCAAGAGACCCAGTACTTC.